These T cell receptor beta chains were read from a single sample in a study of immune cell composition in non-small cell lung cancer. TCRdb keeps only in-frame clones here, not all; method: immunoSEQ multiplex PCR. The sample includes around 3,000 clones, roughly 70% seen only once; the top ten take approximately 12%. The sequencing sample was made of lung tumor tissue. The receptors come from a human donor with non-small cell lung cancer. The CDR3 runs from the conserved cysteine through the conserved F or W. The order of the fields is J gene, V gene, clone size, D gene, CDR3 DNA, CDR3 protein. The D gene is left open where the match is weak. Size is omitted from some rows. Given values are once, few, many or a class for expanded clones.

J: TRBJ2-7; V: TRBV11-3; size: NA; D: NA; DNA: TGTGCCAGCAGCTCAGGGTCAGCCTACGAGCAGTACTTC; CDR3: CASSSGSAYEQYF
J: TRBJ2-7; V: TRBV7-6; size: NA; D: NA; DNA: TGTGCCAGCAGCTTAGGGTCCGTCAGCGAGCAGTACTTC; CDR3: CASSLGSVSEQYF
J: TRBJ2-3; V: TRBV5-1; size: NA; D: TRBD2; DNA: TGCGCCAGCAGCAAGAGACTAGCGGGAACGAATACGCAGTATTTT; CDR3: CASSKRLAGTNTQYF
J: TRBJ2-1; V: TRBV5-5; size: NA; D: TRBD2; DNA: TGTGCCAGCAGCTTCAGCGGGGGGGCGAATGAGCAGTTCTTC; CDR3: CASSFSGGANEQFF
J: TRBJ1-2; V: TRBV5-1; size: NA; D: TRBD1; DNA: TGCGCCAGCAGCTTGGGACAGGGCCCAAACTATGGCTACACCTTC; CDR3: CASSLGQGPNYGYTF
J: TRBJ2-7; V: TRBV18; size: NA; D: TRBD1; DNA: TGTGCCAGCTCACGCGACAGGGGTCTCTACGAGCAGTACTTC; CDR3: CASSRDRGLYEQYF
J: TRBJ2-1; V: TRBV4-2; size: NA; D: TRBD2; DNA: TGTGCCAGCAGCCAAGACGGCGGGGGGTCCTACAATGAGCAGTTCTTC; CDR3: CASSQDGGGSYNEQFF
J: TRBJ2-7; V: TRBV7-2; size: NA; D: TRBD1; DNA: TGTGCCAGCAGCTTAGCGACAGGGGGCTCCTACGAGCAGTACTTC; CDR3: CASSLATGGSYEQYF
J: TRBJ1-3; V: TRBV6-7; size: medium-sized; D: TRBD1; DNA: TGTGCCAGCAGTAAGCCATACCGGGACAGAGGGAGAAACACCATATATTTT; CDR3: CASSKPYRDRGRNTIYF
J: TRBJ1-5; V: TRBV2; size: NA; D: NA; DNA: TGTGCCAGCAGTCTGGACATCAGCAATCAGCCCCAGCATTTT; CDR3: CASSLDISNQPQHF
J: TRBJ1-1; V: TRBV5-1; size: NA; D: TRBD1; DNA: TGCGCCAGCAGCTTGGCGGCAGGGGGTGAAGCTTTCTTT; CDR3: CASSLAAGGEAFF
J: TRBJ1-1; V: TRBV6-5; size: few; D: TRBD1; DNA: TGTGCCAGCAGCTCGGGACAGGGTGCTGCTTTCTTT; CDR3: CASSSGQGAAFF
J: TRBJ1-2; V: TRBV13; size: NA; D: NA; DNA: TGTGCCAGCCAGGGGATTGATAACTATGGCTACACCTTC; CDR3: CASQGIDNYGYTF
J: TRBJ2-7; V: TRBV11-3; size: once; D: TRBD1; DNA: TGTGCCAGCAGCTTAGGTCACCGGGACAGCTACGAGCAGTACTTC; CDR3: CASSLGHRDSYEQYF
J: TRBJ1-6; V: TRBV6-1; size: NA; D: TRBD1; DNA: TGTGCCAGCAGTGGAGGGACAGGGGGCGACAATTCACCCCTCCACTTT; CDR3: CASSGGTGGDNSPLHF